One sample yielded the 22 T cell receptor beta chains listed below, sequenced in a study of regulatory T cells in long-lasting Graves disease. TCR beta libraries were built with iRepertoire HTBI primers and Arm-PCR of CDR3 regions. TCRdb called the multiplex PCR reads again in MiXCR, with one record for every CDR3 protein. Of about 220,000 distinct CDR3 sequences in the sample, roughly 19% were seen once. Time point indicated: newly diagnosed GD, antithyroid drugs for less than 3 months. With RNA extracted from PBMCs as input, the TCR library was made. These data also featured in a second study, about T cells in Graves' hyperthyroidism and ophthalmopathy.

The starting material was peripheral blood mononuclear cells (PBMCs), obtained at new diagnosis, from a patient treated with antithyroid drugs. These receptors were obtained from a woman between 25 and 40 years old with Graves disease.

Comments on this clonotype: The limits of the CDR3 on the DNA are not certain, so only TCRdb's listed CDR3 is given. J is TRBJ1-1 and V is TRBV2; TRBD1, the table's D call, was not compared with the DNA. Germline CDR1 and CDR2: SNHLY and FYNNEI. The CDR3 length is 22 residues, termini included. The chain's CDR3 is CASSDLGSGANVLTFGADQAFF.

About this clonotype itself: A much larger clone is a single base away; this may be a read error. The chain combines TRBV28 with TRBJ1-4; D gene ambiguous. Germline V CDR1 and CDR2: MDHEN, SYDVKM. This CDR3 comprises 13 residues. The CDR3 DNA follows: TGTGCCAGCCTTGGTAGGGTTAGTGAAAAACTGGTTTTT. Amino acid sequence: CASLGRVSEKLVF. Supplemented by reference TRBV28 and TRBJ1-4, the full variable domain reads DVKVTQSSRYLVKRTGEKVFLECVQDMDHENMFWYRQDPGLGLRLIYFSYDVKMKEKGDIPEGYSVSREKKERFSLILESASTNQTSMYLCASLGRVSEKLVFGSGTQLSVL.

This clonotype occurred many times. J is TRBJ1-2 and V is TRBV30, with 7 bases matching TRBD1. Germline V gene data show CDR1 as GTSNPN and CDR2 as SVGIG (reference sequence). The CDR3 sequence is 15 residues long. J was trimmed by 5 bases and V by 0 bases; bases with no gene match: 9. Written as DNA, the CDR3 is TGTGCCTGGAGTGTAACCCGGGACAGAGCTTATGGCTACACCTTC. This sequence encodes CAWSVTRDRAYGYTF.

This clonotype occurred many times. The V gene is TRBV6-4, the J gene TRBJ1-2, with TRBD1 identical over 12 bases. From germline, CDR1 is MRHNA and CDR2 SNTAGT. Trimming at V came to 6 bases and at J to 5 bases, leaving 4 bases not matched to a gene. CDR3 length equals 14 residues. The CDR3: CASRRDRGRYGYTF. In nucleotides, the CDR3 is TGTGCCAGCAGAAGGGACAGGGGGCGATATGGCTACACCTTC.

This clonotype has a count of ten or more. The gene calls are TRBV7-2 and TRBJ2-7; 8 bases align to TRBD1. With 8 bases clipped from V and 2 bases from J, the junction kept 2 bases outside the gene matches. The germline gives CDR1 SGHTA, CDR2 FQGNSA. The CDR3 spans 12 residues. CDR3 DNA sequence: TGTGCCAGCGGGACAGGAACCTACGAGCAGTACTTC. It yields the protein CASGTGTYEQYF.

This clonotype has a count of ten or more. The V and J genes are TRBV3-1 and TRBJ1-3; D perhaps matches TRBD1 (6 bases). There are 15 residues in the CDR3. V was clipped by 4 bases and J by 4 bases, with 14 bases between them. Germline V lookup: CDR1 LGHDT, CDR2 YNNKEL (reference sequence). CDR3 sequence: CASSRAGAAGNTIYF. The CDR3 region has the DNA TGTGCCAGCAGCCGCGCGGGGGCAGCCGGAAACACCATATATTTT.

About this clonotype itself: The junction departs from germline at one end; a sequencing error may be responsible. Here the CDR3 reads CASSPSTGRAGELCF. The CDR3 nucleotides are TGTGCCAGCAGCCCATCGACAGGGAGGGCCGGGGAGCTGTGTTTT. The chain links TRBV11-2 to TRBJ2-2; D could derive from TRBD1 or TRBD2 (7 bases each). Germline-derived CDR1 and CDR2 are SGHAT and FQNNGV. The CDR3 is 15 amino acids. The whole variable domain, remainder taken from reference TRBV11-2 and TRBJ2-2, is EAGVAQSPRYKIIEKRQSVAFWCNPISGHATLYWYQQILGQGPKLLIQFQNNGVVDDSQLPKDRFSAERLKGVDSTLKIQPAKLEDSAVYLCASSPSTGRAGELCFGEGSRLTVL.

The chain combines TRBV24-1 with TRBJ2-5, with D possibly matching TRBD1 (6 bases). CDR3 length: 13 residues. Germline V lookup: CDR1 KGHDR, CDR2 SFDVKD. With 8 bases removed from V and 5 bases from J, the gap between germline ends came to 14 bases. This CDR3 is CATNSGVMETQYF. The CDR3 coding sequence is TGTGCCACCAACTCAGGGGTGATGGAGACCCAGTACTTC.

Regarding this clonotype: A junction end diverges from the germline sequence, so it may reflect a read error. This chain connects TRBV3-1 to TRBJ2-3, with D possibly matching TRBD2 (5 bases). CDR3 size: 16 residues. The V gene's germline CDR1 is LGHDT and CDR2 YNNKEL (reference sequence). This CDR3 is CASSQPTIGRTDTQSF. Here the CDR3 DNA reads TGTGCCAGCAGCCAACCGACTATCGGACGCACAGATACGCAGTCTTTT.

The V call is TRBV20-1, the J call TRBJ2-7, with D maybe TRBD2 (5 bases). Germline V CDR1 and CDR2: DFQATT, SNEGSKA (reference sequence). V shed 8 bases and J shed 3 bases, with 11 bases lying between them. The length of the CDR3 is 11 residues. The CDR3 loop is CSCSSGYEQYF. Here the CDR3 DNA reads TGCAGTTGCTCGAGCGGCTACGAGCAGTACTTC.

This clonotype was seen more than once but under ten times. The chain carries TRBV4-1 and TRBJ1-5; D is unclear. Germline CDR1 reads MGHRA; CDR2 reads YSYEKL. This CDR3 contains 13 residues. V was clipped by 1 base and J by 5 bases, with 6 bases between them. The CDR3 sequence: CASSQGWDQPQHF. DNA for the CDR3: TGCGCCAGCAGCCAAGGGTGGGATCAGCCCCAGCATTTT.

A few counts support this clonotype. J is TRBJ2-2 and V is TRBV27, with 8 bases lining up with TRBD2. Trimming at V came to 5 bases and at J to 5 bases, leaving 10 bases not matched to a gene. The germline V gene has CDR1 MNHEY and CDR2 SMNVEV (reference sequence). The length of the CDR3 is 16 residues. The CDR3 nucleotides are TGTGCCAGCAGTAGACGGGGGGGCCTATGGACCGGGGAGCTGTTTTTT. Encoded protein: CASSRRGGLWTGELFF.

The DNA of the CDR3 is TGTGCCAGCAGTTACGTCAGCGGGAACACCTACGAGCAGTACTTC. It translates to CASSYVSGNTYEQYF. This chain links TRBV6-5 with TRBJ2-7; 7 bases map to TRBD2. With 2 bases clipped from V and 2 bases from J, the junction kept 6 bases outside the gene matches. CDR3 length: 15 residues. In germline, CDR1 is MNHEY, CDR2 SVGAGI.

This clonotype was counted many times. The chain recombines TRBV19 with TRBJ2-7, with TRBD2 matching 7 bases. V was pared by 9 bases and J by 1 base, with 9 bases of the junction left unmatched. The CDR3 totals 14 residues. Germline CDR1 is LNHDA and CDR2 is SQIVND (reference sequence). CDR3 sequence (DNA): TGTGCCAGCACCCAAGCGGGACCGTCCTACGAGCAGTACTTC. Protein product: CASTQAGPSYEQYF.

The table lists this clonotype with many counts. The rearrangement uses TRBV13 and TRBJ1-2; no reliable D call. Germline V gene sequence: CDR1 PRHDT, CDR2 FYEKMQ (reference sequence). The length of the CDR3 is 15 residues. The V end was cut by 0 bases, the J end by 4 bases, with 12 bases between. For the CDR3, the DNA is TGTGCCAGCAGCTTAGGCCTCACCGGATTCTATGGCTACACCTTC. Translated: CASSLGLTGFYGYTF.

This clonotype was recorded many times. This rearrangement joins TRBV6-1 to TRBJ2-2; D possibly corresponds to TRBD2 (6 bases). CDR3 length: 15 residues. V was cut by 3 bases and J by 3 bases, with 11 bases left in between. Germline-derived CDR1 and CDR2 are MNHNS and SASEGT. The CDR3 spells CASSDPGLYTGELFF. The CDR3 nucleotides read TGTGCCAGCAGTGACCCGGGACTGTACACCGGGGAGCTGTTTTTT.

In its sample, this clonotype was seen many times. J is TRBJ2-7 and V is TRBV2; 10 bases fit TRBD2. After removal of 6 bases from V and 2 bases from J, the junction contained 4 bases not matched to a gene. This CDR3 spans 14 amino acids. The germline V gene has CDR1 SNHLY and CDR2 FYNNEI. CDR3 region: CASREGTSAYEQYF. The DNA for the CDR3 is TGTGCCAGCAGGGAGGGGACTAGCGCCTACGAGCAGTACTTC.

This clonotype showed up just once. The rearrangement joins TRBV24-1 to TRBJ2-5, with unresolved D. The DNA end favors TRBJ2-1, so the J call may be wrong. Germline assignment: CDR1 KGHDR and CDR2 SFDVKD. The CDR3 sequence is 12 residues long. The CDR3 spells CATSWDYNEQFF. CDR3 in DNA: TGTGCCACCAGTTGGGACTACAATGAGCAGTTCTTC.

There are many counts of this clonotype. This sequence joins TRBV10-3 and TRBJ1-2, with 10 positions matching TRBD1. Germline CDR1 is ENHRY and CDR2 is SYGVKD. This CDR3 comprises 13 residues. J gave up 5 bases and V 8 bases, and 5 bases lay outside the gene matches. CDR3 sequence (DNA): TGTGCCATCCGACAGGGGGCGCAGTATGGCTACACCTTC. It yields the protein CAIRQGAQYGYTF.

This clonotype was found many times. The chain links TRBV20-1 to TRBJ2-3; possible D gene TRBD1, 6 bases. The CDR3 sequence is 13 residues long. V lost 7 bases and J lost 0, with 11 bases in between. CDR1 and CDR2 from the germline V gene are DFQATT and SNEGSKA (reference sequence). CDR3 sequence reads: CSETGHSTDTQYF. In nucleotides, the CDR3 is TGCAGTGAGACGGGACACAGCACAGATACGCAGTATTTT.

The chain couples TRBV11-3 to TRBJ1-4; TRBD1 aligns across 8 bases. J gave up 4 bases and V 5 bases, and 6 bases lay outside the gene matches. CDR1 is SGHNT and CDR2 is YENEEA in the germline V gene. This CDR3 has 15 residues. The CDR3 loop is CASSGRTGINEKLFF. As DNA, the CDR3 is TGTGCCAGCAGCGGGAGGACAGGGATTAATGAAAAACTGTTTTTT. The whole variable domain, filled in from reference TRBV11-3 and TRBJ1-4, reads EAGVVQSPRYKIIEKKQPVAFWCNPISGHNTLYWYLQNLGQGPELLIRYENEEAVDDSQLPKDRFSAERLKGVDSTLKIQPAELGDSAVYLCASSGRTGINEKLFFGSGTQLSVL.

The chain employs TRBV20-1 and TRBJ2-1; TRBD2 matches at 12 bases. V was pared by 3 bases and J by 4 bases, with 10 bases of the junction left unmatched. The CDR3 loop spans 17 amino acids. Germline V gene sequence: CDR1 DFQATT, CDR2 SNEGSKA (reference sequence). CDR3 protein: CSASTSTSGRLYNEQFF. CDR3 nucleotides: TGCAGTGCTAGTACTTCAACTAGCGGGAGGCTATACAATGAGCAGTTCTTC.